What follows describes a single T cell receptor (beta chain). The record originates from a study of blood T cell repertoires in COVID-19. As for the study in general: Acute-phase and convalescent COVID-19 samples originated in the United States, Italy and Spain. PBMCs, B-cell-depleted T cells, or T cells provided the cDNA or gDNA that made up the material.

In the original analysis: Nucleated cell number was recorded as an estimate derived from reference gene primer amplification. Sequenced by immunoSEQ multiplex PCR; TCRdb stores in-frame clones only, minus some. V and J calls plus clone size are reproduced from that table; the DNA served to infer D and trimming. The table shows approximately 250,000 clones, with roughly 81% occurring only once. V shed 0 bases and J shed 3 bases, with 11 bases lying between them. In germline, CDR1 is LGHNA, CDR2 YNFKEQ. This CDR3 has 15 amino acids. The TCR originated in a man in his forties or fifties with acute or convalescent COVID-19. V gene TRBV4-2 combines with J gene TRBJ1-1, with D uncertain. The material sequenced was peripheral blood. The CDR3 reads CASSQDGVPDTEAFF. The CDR3 DNA follows: TGTGCCAGCAGCCAAGATGGTGTTCCGGACACTGAAGCTTTCTTT.